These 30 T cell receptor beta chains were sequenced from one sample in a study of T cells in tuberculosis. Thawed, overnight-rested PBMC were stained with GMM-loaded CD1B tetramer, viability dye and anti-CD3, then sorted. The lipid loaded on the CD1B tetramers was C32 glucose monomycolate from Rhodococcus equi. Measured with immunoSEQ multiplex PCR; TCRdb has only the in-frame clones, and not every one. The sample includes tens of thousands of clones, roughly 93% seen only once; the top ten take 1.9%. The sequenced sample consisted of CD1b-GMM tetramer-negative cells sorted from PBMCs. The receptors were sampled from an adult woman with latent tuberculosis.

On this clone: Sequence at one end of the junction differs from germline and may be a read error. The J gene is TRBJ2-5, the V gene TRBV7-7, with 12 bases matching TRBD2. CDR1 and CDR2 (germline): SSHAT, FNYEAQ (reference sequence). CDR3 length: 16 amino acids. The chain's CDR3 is CASSPRTSGIRETQYF. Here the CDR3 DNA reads TGTGCTAGCAGCCCCAGGACTAGCGGGATAAGAGAGACCCAGTACTTC.

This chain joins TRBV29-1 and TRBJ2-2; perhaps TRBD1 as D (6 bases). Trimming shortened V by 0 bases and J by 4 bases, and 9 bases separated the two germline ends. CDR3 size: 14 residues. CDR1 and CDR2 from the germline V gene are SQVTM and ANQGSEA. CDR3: CSVEDRGGTGELFF. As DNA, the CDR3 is TGCAGCGTTGAAGACAGGGGTGGCACCGGGGAGCTGTTTTTT.

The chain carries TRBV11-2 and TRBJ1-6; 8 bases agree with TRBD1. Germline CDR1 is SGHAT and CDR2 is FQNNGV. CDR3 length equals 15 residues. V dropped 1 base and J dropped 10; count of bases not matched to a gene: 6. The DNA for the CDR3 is TGTGCCAGCAGCTTAGGCACGACAGGGGTATCACCCCTCCACTTT. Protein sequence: CASSLGTTGVSPLHF.

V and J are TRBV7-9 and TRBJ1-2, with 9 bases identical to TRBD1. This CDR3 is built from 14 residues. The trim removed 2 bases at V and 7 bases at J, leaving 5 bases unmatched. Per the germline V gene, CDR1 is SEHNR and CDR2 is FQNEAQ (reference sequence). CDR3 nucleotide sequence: TGTGCCAGCAGCTTACCAGGGACAGGGTTTGGCTACACCTTC. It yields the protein CASSLPGTGFGYTF.

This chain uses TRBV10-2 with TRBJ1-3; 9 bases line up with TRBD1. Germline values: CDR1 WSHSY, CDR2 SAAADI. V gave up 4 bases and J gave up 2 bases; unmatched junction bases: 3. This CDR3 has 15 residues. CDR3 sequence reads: CASSGRTGAGNTIYF. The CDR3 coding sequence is TGCGCCAGCAGTGGCAGGACAGGGGCTGGAAACACCATATATTTT.

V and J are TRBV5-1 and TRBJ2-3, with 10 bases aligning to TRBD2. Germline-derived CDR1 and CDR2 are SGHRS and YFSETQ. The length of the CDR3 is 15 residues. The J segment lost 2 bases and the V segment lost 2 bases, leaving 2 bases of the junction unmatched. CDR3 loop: CASSLAGGTTDTQYF. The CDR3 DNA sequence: TGCGCCAGCAGCTTAGCGGGGGGGACCACAGATACGCAGTATTTT.

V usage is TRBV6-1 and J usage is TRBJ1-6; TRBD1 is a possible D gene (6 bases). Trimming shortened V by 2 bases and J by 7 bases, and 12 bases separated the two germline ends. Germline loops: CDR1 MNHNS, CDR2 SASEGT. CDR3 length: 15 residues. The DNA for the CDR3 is TGTGCCAGCAGTGAATCATCAGGGGTCAATTCACCCCTCCACTTT. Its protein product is CASSESSGVNSPLHF.

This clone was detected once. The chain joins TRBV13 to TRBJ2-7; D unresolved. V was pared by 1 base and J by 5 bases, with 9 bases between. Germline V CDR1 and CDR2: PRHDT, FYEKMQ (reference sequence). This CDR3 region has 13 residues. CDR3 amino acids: CASSLAGFNEQYF. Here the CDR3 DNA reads TGTGCCAGCAGCTTAGCAGGTTTCAACGAGCAGTACTTC.

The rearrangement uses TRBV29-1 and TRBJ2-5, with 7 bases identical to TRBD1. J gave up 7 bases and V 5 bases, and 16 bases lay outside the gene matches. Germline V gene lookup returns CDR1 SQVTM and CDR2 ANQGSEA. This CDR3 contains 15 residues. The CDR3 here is CSVLTGTVGLGTQYF. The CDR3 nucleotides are TGCAGCGTTCTCACCGGGACAGTGGGGCTCGGGACCCAGTACTTC.

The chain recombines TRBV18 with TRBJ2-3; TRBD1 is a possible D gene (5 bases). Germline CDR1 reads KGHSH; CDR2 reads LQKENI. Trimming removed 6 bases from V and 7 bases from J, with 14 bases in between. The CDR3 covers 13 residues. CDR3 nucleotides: TGTGCCAGCTCCCCCAGACAGTTACATACGCAGTATTTT. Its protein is CASSPRQLHTQYF.

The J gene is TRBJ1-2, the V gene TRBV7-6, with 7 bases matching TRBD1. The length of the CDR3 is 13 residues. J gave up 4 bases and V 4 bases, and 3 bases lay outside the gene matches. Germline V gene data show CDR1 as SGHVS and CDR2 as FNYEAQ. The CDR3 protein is CASSYDRAYGYTF. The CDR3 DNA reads TGTGCCAGCAGCTATGACAGGGCCTATGGCTACACCTTC. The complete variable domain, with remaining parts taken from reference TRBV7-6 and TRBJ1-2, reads GAGVSQSPRYKVTKRGQDVALRCDPISGHVSLYWYRQALGQGPEFLTYFNYEAQQDKSGLPNDRFSAERPEGSISTLTIQRTEQRDSAMYRCASSYDRAYGYTFGSGTRLTVV.

The CDR3 sequence is CASSQDGGGQGTQETQYF. DNA of the CDR3: TGTGCCAGCAGCCAAGATGGGGGGGGACAGGGGACCCAAGAGACCCAGTACTTC. V usage is TRBV4-2 and J usage is TRBJ2-5; 10 positions match TRBD1. Looked up from germline, CDR1 is LGHNA and CDR2 is YNFKEQ. The J segment lost 1 base and the V segment lost 0 bases, leaving 8 bases of the junction unmatched. This CDR3 has 18 amino acids.

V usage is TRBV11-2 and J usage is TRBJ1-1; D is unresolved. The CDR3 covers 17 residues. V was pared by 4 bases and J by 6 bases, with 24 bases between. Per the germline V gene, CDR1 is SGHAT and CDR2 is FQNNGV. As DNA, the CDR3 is TGTGCCAGCAGCTCTAGGGTGGGAATGAATGCGGGAGCTGAAGCTTTCTTT. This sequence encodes CASSSRVGMNAGAEAFF.

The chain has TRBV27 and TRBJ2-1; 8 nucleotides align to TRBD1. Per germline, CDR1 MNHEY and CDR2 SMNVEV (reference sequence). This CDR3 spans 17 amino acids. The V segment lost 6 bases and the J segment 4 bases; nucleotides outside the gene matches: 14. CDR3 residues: CASRHNKGQELYNEQFF. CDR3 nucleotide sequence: TGTGCCAGCAGACATAACAAGGGACAGGAGCTTTACAATGAGCAGTTCTTC.

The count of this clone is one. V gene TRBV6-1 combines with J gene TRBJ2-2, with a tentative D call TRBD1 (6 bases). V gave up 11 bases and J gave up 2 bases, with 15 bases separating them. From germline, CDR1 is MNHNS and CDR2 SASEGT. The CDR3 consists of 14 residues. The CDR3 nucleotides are TGTGCCGTACTGCCGGGACACAACACCGGGGAGCTGTTTTTT. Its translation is CAVLPGHNTGELFF.

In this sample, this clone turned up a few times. Here the CDR3 reads CASRPGGGYGEKLFF. The CDR3 region has the DNA TGTGCCAGCAGGCCTGGAGGAGGGTATGGAGAAAAACTGTTTTTT. V is TRBV6-1 and J is TRBJ1-4; no definite D call. The CDR3 is 15 residues long. V was clipped by 6 bases and J by 8 bases, with 19 bases between them. Per the germline V gene, CDR1 is MNHNS and CDR2 is SASEGT.

CDR3 loop: CASSTGQGVAGNTIYF. The CDR3 nucleotides read TGTGCCAGTAGTACGGGACAGGGTGTAGCTGGAAACACCATATATTTT. This chain uses TRBV19 with TRBJ1-3; TRBD1 matches 9 bases. Germline V gene sequence: CDR1 LNHDA, CDR2 SQIVND (reference sequence). Trimming cost V 4 bases and J 2 bases; bases outside gene matches: 6. This CDR3 has 16 residues.

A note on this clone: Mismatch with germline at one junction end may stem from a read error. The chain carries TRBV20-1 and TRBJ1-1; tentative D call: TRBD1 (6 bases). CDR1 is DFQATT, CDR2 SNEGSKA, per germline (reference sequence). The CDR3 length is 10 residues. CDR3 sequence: CSASGRGKVF. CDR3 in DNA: TGCAGTGCTAGCGGCAGGGGAAAAGTCTTT.

Here the CDR3 DNA reads TGTGCCAGCAGCTTACGTCCTAGCGGGGGGGAGACCCAGTACTTC. Amino acids: CASSLRPSGGETQYF. The chain has TRBV7-3 and TRBJ2-5; 11 bases align to TRBD2. Germline-derived CDR1 and CDR2 are SGHTA and FQGTGA. Trimming removed 2 bases from V and 5 bases from J; junction bases left unmatched: 4. The CDR3 covers 15 residues.

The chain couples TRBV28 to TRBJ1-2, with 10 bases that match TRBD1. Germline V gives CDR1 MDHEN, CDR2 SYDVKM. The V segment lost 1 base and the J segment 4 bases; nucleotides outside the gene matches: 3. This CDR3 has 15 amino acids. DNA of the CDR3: TGTGCCAGCAGTTTATCATGGACAGGGGGCTATGGCTACACCTTC. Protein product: CASSLSWTGGYGYTF.

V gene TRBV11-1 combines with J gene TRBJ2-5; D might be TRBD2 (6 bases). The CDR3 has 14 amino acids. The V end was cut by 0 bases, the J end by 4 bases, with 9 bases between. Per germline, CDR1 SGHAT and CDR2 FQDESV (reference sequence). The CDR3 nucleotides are TGTGCCAGCAGCTTAGCTGGACTACTAGAGACCCAGTACTTC. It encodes CASSLAGLLETQYF. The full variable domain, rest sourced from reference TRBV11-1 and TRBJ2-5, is EAEVAQSPRYKITEKSQAVAFWCDPISGHATLYWYRQILGQGPELLVQFQDESVVDDSQLPKDRFSAERLKGVDSTLKIQPAELGDSAMYLCASSLAGLLETQYFGPGTRLLVL.

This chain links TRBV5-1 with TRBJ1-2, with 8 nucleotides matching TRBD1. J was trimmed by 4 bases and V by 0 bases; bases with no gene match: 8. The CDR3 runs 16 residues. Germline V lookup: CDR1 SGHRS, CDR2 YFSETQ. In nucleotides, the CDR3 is TGCGCCAGCAGCTTGGCCAGGGGCGACAGGGGCTATGGCTACACCTTC. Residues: CASSLARGDRGYGYTF.

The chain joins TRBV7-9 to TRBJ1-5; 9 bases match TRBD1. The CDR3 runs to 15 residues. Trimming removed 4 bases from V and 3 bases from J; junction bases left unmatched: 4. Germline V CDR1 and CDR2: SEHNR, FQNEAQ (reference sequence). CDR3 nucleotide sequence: TGTGCCAGCAGCTCCGGGACAGGGTACAATCAGCCCCAGCATTTT. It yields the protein CASSSGTGYNQPQHF.

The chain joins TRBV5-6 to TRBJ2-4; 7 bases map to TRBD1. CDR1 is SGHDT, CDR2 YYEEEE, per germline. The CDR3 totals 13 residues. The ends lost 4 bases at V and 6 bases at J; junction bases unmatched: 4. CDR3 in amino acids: CASSPRQGNIQYF. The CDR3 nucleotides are TGTGCCAGCAGCCCGAGACAGGGAAACATTCAGTACTTC.

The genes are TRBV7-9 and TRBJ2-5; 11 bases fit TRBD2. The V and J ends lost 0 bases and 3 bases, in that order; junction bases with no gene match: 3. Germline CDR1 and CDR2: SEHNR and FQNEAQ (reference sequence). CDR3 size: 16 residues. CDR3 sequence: CASSLATSGEEETQYF. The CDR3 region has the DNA TGTGCCAGCAGCTTAGCGACTAGCGGGGAGGAAGAGACCCAGTACTTC.

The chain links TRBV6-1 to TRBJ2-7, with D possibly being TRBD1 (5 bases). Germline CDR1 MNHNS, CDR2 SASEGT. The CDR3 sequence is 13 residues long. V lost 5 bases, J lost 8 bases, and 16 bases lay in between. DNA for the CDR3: TGTGCCAGCAGTCACCAGACAGACTCACAGCAGTACGTC. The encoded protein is CASSHQTDSQQYV.

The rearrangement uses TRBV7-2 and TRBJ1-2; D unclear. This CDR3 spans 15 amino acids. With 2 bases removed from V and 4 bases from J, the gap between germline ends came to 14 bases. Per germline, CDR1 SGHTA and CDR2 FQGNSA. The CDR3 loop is CASSLFSVVGYGYTF. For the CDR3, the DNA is TGTGCCAGCAGCTTATTTTCGGTGGTTGGCTATGGCTACACCTTC.

CDR3 in amino acids: CASSDRGLYDEQFF. The CDR3 DNA reads TGTGCCAGCAGTGACAGGGGGTTATATGATGAGCAGTTCTTC. The rearrangement links TRBV6-4 to TRBJ2-1; the D gene is possibly TRBD1 (6 bases). Trimming removed 2 bases from V and 8 bases from J, with 13 bases in between. This CDR3 is 14 amino acids long. Germline V lookup: CDR1 MRHNA, CDR2 SNTAGT.

The CDR3 nucleotides read TGTGCCACCAGTAGTGGGGGGGTAGATACGCAGTATTTT. It codes for CATSSGGVDTQYF. This rearrangement joins TRBV15 to TRBJ2-3; 7 nucleotides align to TRBD2. Germline V CDR1 and CDR2: LNHNV, YYDKDF (reference sequence). V was clipped by 6 bases and J by 5 bases; unmatched bases: 5. The CDR3 length is 13 residues.

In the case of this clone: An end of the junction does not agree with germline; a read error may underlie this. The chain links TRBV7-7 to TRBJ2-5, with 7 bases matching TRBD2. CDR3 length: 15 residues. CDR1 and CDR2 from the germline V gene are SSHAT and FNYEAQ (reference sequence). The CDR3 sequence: CASSLVGGSQETQYF. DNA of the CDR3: TGTGCTAGCAGCTTAGTCGGCGGGAGCCAAGAGACCCAGTACTTC. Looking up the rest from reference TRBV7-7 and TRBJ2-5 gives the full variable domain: GAGVSQSPRYKVTKRGQDVTLRCDPISSHATLYWYQQALGQGPEFLTYFNYEAQPDKSGLPSDRFSAERPEGSISTLTIQRTEQRDSAMYRCASSLVGGSQETQYFGPGTRLLVL.